Below are 26 T cell receptor beta chains sequenced from a single sample in a study of spatial heterogeneity in lung cancer. The sample's time point: blood at routine non-recurrence follow-up after resection. Tumor, nontumor lung or frozen PBMC supplied whole RNA that was sequenced unsorted. TCRdb recomputed calls from the 5' RACE reads with MiXCR, one row per CDR3 protein. The profile shows 25,000 or so distinct CDR3 sequences, approximately 5.5% of them singletons. Sequences were derived from PBMCs, sampled at follow-up. These receptors all stem from a male donor with early-stage non-small cell lung cancer.

This clonotype is medium-sized in the sample. The J gene is TRBJ2-3, the V gene TRBV7-3; TRBD2 aligns across 7 bases. The CDR3 length is 15 residues. Germline V gives CDR1 SGHTA, CDR2 FQGTGA. V was pared by 1 base and J by 0 bases, with 1 base of the junction left unmatched. The CDR3 DNA follows: TGTGCCAGCAGCTTAAGCGGGGGAAGCACAGATACGCAGTATTTT. This codes for CASSLSGGSTDTQYF.

This clonotype was recorded a few times. The chain carries TRBV6-2 or TRBV6-3 and TRBJ2-5, with unresolved D. V was clipped by 2 bases and J by 2 bases, with 3 bases between them. The CDR3 extends over 12 amino acids. Germline loops: CDR1 MNHEY, CDR2 SVGEGT. DNA for the CDR3: TGTGCCAGCAGTTACCATCAAGAGACCCAGTACTTC. Its protein is CASSYHQETQYF.

This clonotype showed up just a few times. This chain joins TRBV4-1 and TRBJ2-2, with D perhaps assigned TRBD1 or TRBD2 (5 bases each). The V gene lost 4 bases and the J gene lost 0 bases, with 12 bases spanning the gap. Germline V lookup: CDR1 MGHRA, CDR2 YSYEKL. The CDR3 has 16 amino acids. The chain's CDR3 is CASSPRTGPNTGELFF. Written as DNA, the CDR3 is TGCGCCAGCAGCCCTCGGACGGGGCCGAACACCGGGGAGCTGTTTTTT.

The chain combines TRBV11-3 with TRBJ2-1, with a tentative D call TRBD1 (6 bases). V lost 5 bases, J lost 4 bases, and 15 bases lay in between. The germline V gene has CDR1 SGHNT and CDR2 YENEEA. CDR3 length: 15 amino acids. The CDR3 reads CASSPTGISYNEQFF. CDR3 bases: TGTGCCAGCAGCCCCACAGGGATCTCTTACAATGAGCAGTTCTTC.

The sample holds many counts of this clonotype. This chain connects TRBV4-3 to TRBJ2-6, with 7 bases matching TRBD1. Looked up from germline, CDR1 is LGHNA and CDR2 is YSLEER. The junction had 12 bases not matched to a gene; V was cut back by 5 bases and J by 2 bases. The CDR3 contains 18 residues. The CDR3, as DNA: TGCGCCAGCAGCTCGCACTATTACAGGGGAACTGGGGCCAACGTCCTGACTTTC. It specifies CASSSHYYRGTGANVLTF.

This clonotype was counted only a few times. The rearrangement joins TRBV5-1 to TRBJ1-3; 9 nucleotides align to TRBD1. V dropped 4 bases and J dropped 4; count of bases not matched to a gene: 6. CDR3 length equals 15 residues. In germline, CDR1 is SGHRS, CDR2 YFSETQ. The CDR3, as DNA: TGCGCCAGCAGCCCTGAGACAGGGGGAGGAAACACCATATATTTT. This codes for CASSPETGGGNTIYF.

This clonotype ranks as medium-sized (0.01 to 0.1%). This chain uses TRBV27 with TRBJ2-1; D is unresolved. CDR1 MNHEY and CDR2 SMNVEV come from the germline V gene (reference sequence). This CDR3 has 14 amino acids. Trimming removed 5 bases from V and 10 bases from J, with 18 bases in between. CDR3 protein: CASSPMTPHGEQFF. The CDR3 region has the DNA TGTGCCAGCAGTCCCATGACTCCGCACGGAGAGCAGTTCTTC.

In its sample, this clonotype was seen many times. The chain links TRBV27 to TRBJ2-3; 14 bases match TRBD2. The CDR3 contains 17 residues. Germline trimming cut 4 bases from V and 6 bases from J; bases unmatched to any gene: 9. Germline CDR1 MNHEY, CDR2 SMNVEV (reference sequence). CDR3 sequence: CASSSLTSGGAEDTQYF. CDR3 coding DNA: TGTGCCAGCAGTTCTTTGACTAGCGGGGGGGCCGAGGATACGCAGTATTTT.

This clonotype was detected many times. This chain uses TRBV5-1 with TRBJ1-2; a weak D match, TRBD1 (5 bases). This CDR3 is built from 12 residues. CDR1 is SGHRS, CDR2 YFSETQ, per germline. V lost 4 bases and J lost 8, with 12 bases in between. The CDR3 spells CASSPVQGGYTF. The CDR3 DNA sequence: TGCGCCAGCAGCCCGGTGCAGGGAGGCTACACCTTC.

CDR3 nucleotides: TGCGCCAGCAGTAAGCTCGGCCCCGGGGAGCTGTTTTTT. It specifies CASSKLGPGELFF. This chain links TRBV5-1 with TRBJ2-2; D remains ambiguous. CDR1 and CDR2 from the germline V gene are SGHRS and YFSETQ. V was trimmed by 5 bases and J by 6 bases, leaving 11 bases between them. This CDR3 region has 13 residues.

The table lists this clonotype with many counts. The chain carries TRBV5-1 and TRBJ2-2; 7 positions agree with TRBD2. Germline CDR1 and CDR2: SGHRS and YFSETQ. V was clipped by 7 bases and J by 3 bases; unmatched bases: 9. This CDR3 comprises 15 residues. CDR3 coding DNA: TGCGCCAGCCAGTATGGCGGGAGTGACACCGGGGAGCTGTTTTTT. Translating gives CASQYGGSDTGELFF.

This clonotype was counted between two and nine times. The CDR3 is CASSLPGGRTDTQYF. In DNA, the CDR3 is TGCGCCAGCAGCTTGCCAGGGGGCCGCACAGATACGCAGTATTTT. The V gene is TRBV5-1, the J gene TRBJ2-3; 8 bases map to TRBD1. This CDR3 is 15 amino acids long. Germline V gives CDR1 SGHRS, CDR2 YFSETQ. V shed 1 base, J shed 1 base, and the junction held 2 bases outside the gene matches.

This clonotype has a count of ten or more. This rearrangement joins TRBV11-2 to TRBJ2-1, with 12 bases that match TRBD2. V was pared by 2 bases and J by 7 bases, with 3 bases of the junction left unmatched. This CDR3 is 15 amino acids long. Germline CDR1 is SGHAT and CDR2 is FQNNGV. CDR3 in DNA: TGTGCCAGCAGCTTAAGACTAGCGGGAGTGAATGAGCAGTTCTTC. This codes for CASSLRLAGVNEQFF.

This clonotype showed up just once. This may come from a read error, since a much larger clone is one base off. The V gene is TRBV5-1, the J gene TRBJ2-7; D uncertain. Germline V gene sequence: CDR1 SGHRS, CDR2 YFSETQ. V lost 2 bases and J 6 bases, leaving 15 bases between the germline ends. The CDR3 totals 14 residues. The CDR3 reads CASSFRAGRLEQYF. Written as DNA, the CDR3 is TGCGCCAGCAGCTTTAGGGCCGGCAGACTCGAGCAGTACTTC. Full variable domain (outside the CDR3, taken from reference TRBV5-1 and TRBJ2-7): KAGVTQTPRYLIKTRGQQVTLSCSPISGHRSVSWYQQTPGQGLQFLFEYFSETQRNKGNFPGRFSGRQFSNSRSEMNVSTLELGDSALYLCASSFRAGRLEQYFGPGTRLTVT.

This clonotype was counted ten times or more. The chain recombines TRBV4-3 with TRBJ1-2; TRBD1 aligns across 7 bases. From germline, CDR1 is LGHNA and CDR2 YSLEER. The V and J ends lost 0 bases and 4 bases, in that order; junction bases with no gene match: 5. The CDR3 covers 15 residues. The CDR3 DNA follows: TGCGCCAGCAGCCAAGATTTTGGGGACAGCTATGGCTACACCTTC. Its translation is CASSQDFGDSYGYTF.

The CDR3, as DNA: TGTGCCAGCAGTAAGGGGGACAGTAACTATGGCTACACCTTC. This gives the protein CASSKGDSNYGYTF. The J gene is TRBJ1-2, the V gene TRBV12-3 or TRBV12-4; TRBD1 matches at 7 bases. CDR3 length: 14 residues. V lost 5 bases, J lost 1 base, and 4 bases stayed unmatched.

This clonotype was counted at least ten times. This rearrangement joins TRBV9 to TRBJ2-1; no reliable D call. V gave up 0 bases and J gave up 8 bases, with 18 bases separating them. In germline, CDR1 is SGDLS, CDR2 YYNGEE. The CDR3 runs 16 residues. The CDR3 protein is CASSVAGGGGPDEQFF. CDR3 nucleotides: TGTGCCAGCAGCGTAGCGGGCGGTGGCGGCCCCGATGAGCAGTTCTTC. Drawing the rest from reference TRBV9 and TRBJ2-1, the complete variable domain is DSGVTQTPKHLITATGQRVTLRCSPRSGDLSVYWYQQSLDQGLQFLIQYYNGEERAKGNILERFSAQQFPDLHSELNLSSLELGDSALYFCASSVAGGGGPDEQFFGPGTRLTVL.

This clonotype has at least ten counts. This chain joins TRBV19 and TRBJ1-5; D gene unclear. Germline loops: CDR1 LNHDA, CDR2 SQIVND (reference sequence). The CDR3 sequence is 14 residues long. Deletions cut 3 bases from V and 3 bases from J, with 9 bases between. The CDR3 sequence: CASSISAANQPQHF. CDR3 nucleotide sequence: TGTGCCAGTAGTATCTCGGCAGCCAATCAGCCCCAGCATTTT. Full variable domain (outside the CDR3, taken from reference TRBV19 and TRBJ1-5): DGGITQSPKYLFRKEGQNVTLSCEQNLNHDAMYWYRQDPGQGLRLIYYSQIVNDFQKGDIAEGYSVSREKKESFPLTVTSAQKNPTAFYLCASSISAANQPQHFGDGTRLSIL.

This clonotype came up many times. The genes are TRBV6-5 and TRBJ2-4, with 9 bases aligning to TRBD2. This CDR3 region has 14 residues. With V trimmed by 7 bases and J by 1 base, 2 bases remained unmatched. The V gene's germline CDR1 is MNHEY and CDR2 SVGAGI. CDR3 nucleotide sequence: TGTGCCAGCACCGCGGGGGGGGCCAAAAACATTCAGTACTTC. It is translated as CASTAGGAKNIQYF.

This clonotype was seen many times. The rearrangement joins TRBV29-1 to TRBJ1-1; D may be TRBD1 (5 bases). V dropped 6 bases and J dropped 3 bases, with 20 bases sitting between them. This CDR3 comprises 15 residues. The germline V gene encodes CDR1 SQVTM and CDR2 ANQGSEA. Written as DNA, the CDR3 is TGCAGCGTGGGGGGGTATGACACCAGGTACACTGAAGCTTTCTTT. This encodes CSVGGYDTRYTEAFF.

This clonotype showed up many times. The chain combines TRBV7-2 with TRBJ2-5, with D maybe TRBD2 (5 bases). The CDR3 runs 15 residues. In germline, CDR1 is SGHTA, CDR2 FQGNSA. V was pared by 5 bases and J by 5 bases, with 18 bases between. The CDR3 sequence: CASSPAATPGETQYF. The CDR3 nucleotides read TGTGCCAGCAGCCCCGCTGCGACTCCGGGGGAGACCCAGTACTTC.

This clonotype was detected a few times. The J gene is TRBJ2-7, the V gene TRBV5-1, with 7 bases aligning to TRBD2. Looked up from germline, CDR1 is SGHRS and CDR2 is YFSETQ. The CDR3 is made up of 15 amino acids. V trimming: 4 bases; J trimming: 6 bases; junction bases outside the gene matches: 13. In DNA form, the CDR3 reads TGCGCCAGCAGCCCTGGGGGAGGGGCGCCTGGCGAGCAGTACTTC. This gives the protein CASSPGGGAPGEQYF.

By sample share, this clonotype is medium-sized. The genes are TRBV7-8 and TRBJ2-2, with D maybe TRBD1 (6 bases). CDR1 SGHVS and CDR2 FQNEAQ come from the germline V gene. There are 17 residues in the CDR3. Trimming shortened V by 1 base and J by 3 bases, and 15 bases separated the two germline ends. CDR3 in DNA: TGTGCCAGCAGCTTAGAGGGGGAGAAGGTGGACACCGGGGAGCTGTTTTTT. It codes for CASSLEGEKVDTGELFF.

This clonotype has ten or more counts. The chain is built from TRBV6-5 and TRBJ2-4, with 10 bases fitting TRBD2. The ends lost 6 bases at V and 5 bases at J; junction bases unmatched: 7. The CDR3 is made up of 15 amino acids. The germline CDR1 and CDR2 sequences are MNHEY and SVGAGI. The DNA of the CDR3 is TGTGCCAGCAGAAGCGGGACTAGCGAACAAAACATTCAGTACTTC. Amino acid sequence: CASRSGTSEQNIQYF.

This clonotype was recorded many times. As DNA, the CDR3 is TGTGCCAGCAGTTTAAGGGCAGGCGGTGAGCAGTTCTTC. Its translation is CASSLRAGGEQFF. The rearrangement uses TRBV12-3 or TRBV12-4 and TRBJ2-1; D unclear. The CDR3 contains 13 residues. V lost 2 bases, J lost 9 bases, and 11 bases lay in between.

This clonotype was counted a few times. This rearrangement joins TRBV6-2 or TRBV6-3 to TRBJ2-1; no clear D. Trimming left V 5 bases short and J 8 bases short, with 10 bases between. The CDR3 consists of 12 residues. Germline CDR1 is MNHEY and CDR2 is SVGEGT. The CDR3 region has the DNA TGTGCCAGCAGTAACGGGTGGGATGAGCAGTTCTTC. Translated, it gives CASSNGWDEQFF.